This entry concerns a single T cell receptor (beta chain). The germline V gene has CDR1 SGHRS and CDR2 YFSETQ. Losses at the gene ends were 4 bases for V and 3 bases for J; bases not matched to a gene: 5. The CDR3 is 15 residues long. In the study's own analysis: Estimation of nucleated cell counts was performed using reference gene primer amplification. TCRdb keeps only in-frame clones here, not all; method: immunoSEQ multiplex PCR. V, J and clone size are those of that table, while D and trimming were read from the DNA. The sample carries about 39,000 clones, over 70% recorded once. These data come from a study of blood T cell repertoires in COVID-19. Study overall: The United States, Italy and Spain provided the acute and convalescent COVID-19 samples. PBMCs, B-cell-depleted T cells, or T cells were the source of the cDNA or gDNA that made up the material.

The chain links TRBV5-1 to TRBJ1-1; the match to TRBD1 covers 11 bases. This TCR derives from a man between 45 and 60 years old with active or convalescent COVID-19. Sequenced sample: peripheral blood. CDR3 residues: CASSVRGQGDTEAFF. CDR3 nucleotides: TGCGCCAGCAGCGTACGGGGACAGGGGGACACTGAAGCTTTCTTT. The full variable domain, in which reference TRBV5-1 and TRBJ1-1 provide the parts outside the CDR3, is KAGVTQTPRYLIKTRGQQVTLSCSPISGHRSVSWYQQTPGQGLQFLFEYFSETQRNKGNFPGRFSGRQFSNSRSEMNVSTLELGDSALYLCASSVRGQGDTEAFFGQGTRLTVV.